This T cell receptor (beta chain) was sequenced during a study of control samples from healthy donors and cancer patients. The repertoire was sequenced with immunoSEQ multiplex PCR; TCRdb's copy has only in-frame clones and lacks some. Seen here are more than 95,000 clones, about nine tenths observed once, and the top ten hold over 6.5%. Germline V lookup: CDR1 KGHSH, CDR2 LQKENI. The CDR3 runs to 12 residues. Trimming removed 10 bases at V and 4 bases at J, with 13 bases between. This chain joins TRBV18 and TRBJ1-2; the D gene is possibly TRBD1 (6 bases). The sequence came from a middle-aged man in good health. Sequencing used blood. The chain's CDR3 is CATSGEVYGYTF. CDR3 nucleotide sequence: TGTGCCACTTCAGGGGAAGTCTATGGCTACACCTTC.